This T cell receptor (beta chain) was sequenced in a study of blood T cell repertoires in COVID-19. The overall study: Samples of COVID-19 (acute and convalescent) were obtained from the United States, Italy and Spain.

This clone was detected many times. Original processing notes: Reference gene primer amplification yielded estimated nucleated cell counts. Here immunoSEQ multiplex PCR was the method, and the copy in TCRdb shows in-frame clones only, minus some. V and J calls and clone size are copied from that table; D and trimming were computed from the DNA. The data hold just over 95,000 clones, with around 81% observed a single time. The CDR3 is 14 amino acids. Germline assignment: CDR1 GTSNPN and CDR2 SVGIG (reference sequence). V lost 7 bases to trimming and J lost 3 bases, with 18 bases between them. Sequencing was done on a sample of peripheral blood. The chain combines TRBV30 with TRBJ1-2; maybe TRBD1 (5 bases). The TCR originated in a man in his 60s with acute or convalescent COVID-19. CDR3 coding DNA: TGTGCCTCATCGTCGGCAGGGTGGCACTATGGCTACACCTTC. This encodes CASSSAGWHYGYTF.